What follows are 12 T cell receptor beta chains derived from one specimen sequenced in a study of T-cell memory formation after mild COVID-19. TCRdb recomputed calls from the 5' RACE reads with MiXCR, one row per CDR3 protein. This repertoire shows roughly 130,000 distinct CDR3 sequences, 15% to 20% found once; its top ten account for approximately 5%. The sample comprised PBMCs or a T cell subset sorted from them (not recorded which). These TCRs come from a man aged 18 to 35 who had mild COVID-19 (a few samples of this study predate the infection). Cell type and time point are not known.

A few counts support this clonotype. The V and J genes are TRBV18 and TRBJ1-1, with D hard to call. Deletions cut 2 bases from V and 7 bases from J, with 11 bases between. Germline CDR1 is KGHSH and CDR2 is LQKENI. This CDR3 has 13 amino acids. The chain's CDR3 is CASSPGVEGEAFF. The CDR3 region has the DNA TGTGCCAGCTCACCAGGGGTAGAGGGTGAAGCTTTCTTT. Using reference TRBV18 and TRBJ1-1 for the parts outside the CDR3, the full variable domain is NAGVMQNPRHLVRRRGQEARLRCSPMKGHSHVYWYRQLPEEGLKFMVYLQKENIIDESGMPKERFSAEFPKEGPSILRIQQVVRGDSAAYFCASSPGVEGEAFFGQGTRLTVV.

This clonotype was observed a handful of times. The chain uses TRBV4-3 and TRBJ2-3; unclear D gene. There are 12 residues in the CDR3. Per germline, CDR1 LGHNA and CDR2 YSLEER. The V end was cut by 4 bases, the J end by 6 bases, with 8 bases between. The CDR3 DNA sequence: TGCGCCAGCAGCCCCTCTAAGGATACGCAGTATTTT. Residues: CASSPSKDTQYF.

This clonotype was counted between two and nine times. This chain connects TRBV5-1 to TRBJ2-2; D gene uncertain. The length of the CDR3 is 13 residues. Trimming shortened V by 5 bases and J by 0 bases, and 5 bases separated the two germline ends. The V gene's germline CDR1 is SGHRS and CDR2 YFSETQ. This CDR3 is CASRGPNTGELFF. In nucleotides, the CDR3 is TGCGCCAGCAGGGGCCCGAACACCGGGGAGCTGTTTTTT. The whole variable domain, remainder taken from reference TRBV5-1 and TRBJ2-2, is KAGVTQTPRYLIKTRGQQVTLSCSPISGHRSVSWYQQTPGQGLQFLFEYFSETQRNKGNFPGRFSGRQFSNSRSEMNVSTLELGDSALYLCASRGPNTGELFFGEGSRLTVL.

V and J are TRBV7-8 and TRBJ2-5; D could derive from TRBD1 or TRBD2 (6 bases each). The CDR3 runs to 14 residues. The V end was cut by 4 bases, the J end by 2 bases, with 11 bases between. Germline-derived CDR1 and CDR2 are SGHVS and FQNEAQ. Here the CDR3 reads CASSSRGLQETQYF. For the CDR3, the DNA is TGTGCCAGCAGCTCCCGGGGGCTACAAGAGACCCAGTACTTC.

The sample holds a few counts of this clonotype. The chain links TRBV12-3 or TRBV12-4 to TRBJ1-5, with TRBD1 matching over 8 bases. The CDR3 length is 15 residues. V lost 5 bases to trimming and J lost 4 bases; unmatched junction nucleotides: 7. The CDR3 bases are TGTGCCAGCAGTCACGGGACAGGACTGAATCAGCCCCAGCATTTT. It specifies CASSHGTGLNQPQHF.

This chain links TRBV9 with TRBJ2-2; maybe TRBD2 (5 bases). Germline V gene lookup returns CDR1 SGDLS and CDR2 YYNGEE. Between the trimmed V and J ends, which lost 6 bases and 3 bases, there was a span of 9 bases. The CDR3 runs to 13 residues. The CDR3 DNA sequence: TGTGCCAGCACCGCGGGCTACACCGGGGAGCTGTTTTTT. It translates to CASTAGYTGELFF.

This clonotype was seen more than once but under ten times. The V call is TRBV30, the J call TRBJ1-1, with D tentatively TRBD1 (5 bases). Trimming cost V 0 bases and J 4 bases, with 9 bases left between them. This CDR3 comprises 13 residues. The germline V gene encodes CDR1 GTSNPN and CDR2 SVGIG (reference sequence). The CDR3 region is CAWSVAGGTEAFF. The CDR3 DNA reads as TGTGCCTGGAGTGTAGCTGGGGGCACTGAAGCTTTCTTT.

This clonotype was counted at least ten times. The chain is built from TRBV10-3 and TRBJ2-1; possibly TRBD2 for D (6 bases). This CDR3 comprises 15 residues. Germline loops: CDR1 ENHRY, CDR2 SYGVKD. V was trimmed by 6 bases and J by 8 bases, leaving 20 bases between them. The CDR3 nucleotides read TGTGCCATCAGAAGGGACTTCCTTGAGGGAGATGAGCAGTTCTTC. Protein product: CAIRRDFLEGDEQFF.

This clonotype has more than one count but fewer than ten. V is TRBV5-4 and J is TRBJ1-1; possible D gene TRBD1, 6 bases. The germline CDR1 and CDR2 sequences are SGHNT and YYREEE (reference sequence). The germline V and J ends were trimmed by 5 bases and 2 bases, with 13 bases remaining between them. This CDR3 is 14 amino acids long. As DNA, the CDR3 is TGTGCCAGCAGAACGACAGGAGGAAACACTGAAGCTTTCTTT. Protein product: CASRTTGGNTEAFF.

The CDR3 spells CASSRIRTEAFF. In DNA, the CDR3 is TGTGCCAGCAGTAGGATAAGAACTGAAGCTTTCTTT. The chain carries TRBV12-3 or TRBV12-4 and TRBJ1-1; D ambiguous. This CDR3 comprises 12 residues. Trimming removed 5 bases from V and 5 bases from J, with 9 bases in between.

This clonotype was counted only a few times. The rearrangement uses TRBV6-2 or TRBV6-3 and TRBJ2-1; 10 bases fit TRBD2. The CDR3 runs to 12 residues. Unmatched junction bases numbered 1, after V lost 4 bases and J lost 10 bases. From germline, CDR1 is MNHEY and CDR2 SVGEGT. CDR3 residues: CASSLLAGEQFF. CDR3 nucleotides: TGTGCCAGCAGTTTACTAGCGGGGGAGCAGTTCTTC.

The chain carries TRBV5-1 and TRBJ1-1; D is unclear. The germline gives CDR1 SGHRS, CDR2 YFSETQ. The CDR3 is made up of 13 amino acids. Trimming removed 6 bases from V and 3 bases from J, with 12 bases in between. The CDR3 sequence: CASTLQDDTEAFF. The CDR3, as DNA: TGCGCCAGCACCCTTCAGGATGACACTGAAGCTTTCTTT.